These T cell receptor beta chains were read from a single sample in a study of T cell repertoires in cytomegalovirus infection. These receptors lack a known antigen. Using its own MiXCR run on the reads, TCRdb lists one record per CDR3 protein. The data show about a million distinct CDR3 sequences, more than 25% seen once. This material consisted of cultured CD8+ T cells from PBMCs, taken from culture after CMV antigen stimulation. Receptors were obtained from a human donor in good health (CMV status not recorded). Some clones in this sample may be carry-over from other donors' samples. Each CDR3 is given with its conserved first and last residue. The D gene is left open where the match is weak. Where a row states a size, it is once, few, many or the class of an expanded clone; other rows omit it.

size	V	D	J	DNA	CDR3
.	TRBV4-1	TRBD2	TRBJ2-2	TGCGCCAGCAGCCAAGCGACTAGCGGGGGGGCGAACACCGGGGAGCTGTTTTTT	CASSQATSGGANTGELFF
.	TRBV6-8	TRBD2	TRBJ2-1	TGTGCCAGCGTAAAAGCGGGGGCGGACAATGAGCAGTTCTTC	CASVKAGADNEQFF
.	TRBV9	TRBD1	TRBJ2-2	TGTGCCAGCAGCGTAGGGGACAGGGTCACCGGGGAGCTGTTTTTT	CASSVGDRVTGELFF
few	TRBV12-3/TRBV12-4	.	TRBJ1-5	TGTGCCAGCAGCCAAGACAAACGCCAGCCCCAGCATTTT	CASSQDKRQPQHF
.	TRBV20-1	.	TRBJ2-5	TGCAGTGCTAGACCGTCACAAGGCCGAGAGACCCAGTACTTC	CSARPSQGRETQYF
.	TRBV5-1	.	TRBJ1-6	TGCGCCAGCAGCTTGGTTTACGTACAGATCGGATCCTATAATTCACCCCTCCACTTT	CASSLVYVQIGSYNSPLHF
.	TRBV27	.	TRBJ2-4	TGTGCCAGCAGAGAGGGGGGGCCCAAAAACATTCAGTACTTC	CASREGGPKNIQYF
many	TRBV7-8	TRBD1	TRBJ2-5	TGTGCCAGCAGCTCACCCGGGACAGGGGAAGAGACCCAGTACTTC	CASSSPGTGEETQYF
.	TRBV6-5	TRBD2	TRBJ2-3	TGTGCCAGCAGTTCCCTCAGCGGGGTCACAGATACGCAGTATTTT	CASSSLSGVTDTQYF
.	TRBV12-5	.	TRBJ2-3	TGTGCTAGTGGTCCCTACACAGATACGCAGTATTTT	CASGPYTDTQYF
.	TRBV24-1	.	TRBJ2-1	TGTGCCACCAGTGATCCCAGGGTCGAGGAGGGCAATGAGCAGTTCTTC	CATSDPRVEEGNEQFF
few	TRBV6-5	TRBD1	TRBJ1-6	TGTGCCAGCAGTTACGGGGACAGGGCACCCCTCCACTTT	CASSYGDRAPLHF
.	TRBV6-5	.	TRBJ2-2	TGTGCCAGCAGTGAATTGTGGGGGCGGACCGGGGAGCTGTTTTTT	CASSELWGRTGELFF
few	TRBV6-1	.	TRBJ1-2	TGTGCCAGCAGTCCCCTAACAGGGCCCTATGGCTACACCTTC	CASSPLTGPYGYTF
many	TRBV27	.	TRBJ1-5	TGTGCCAGCAGCTTTGTAGGGAGCAATCAGCCCCAGCATTTT	CASSFVGSNQPQHF
.	TRBV7-3	TRBD1	TRBJ2-5	TGTGCCAGCAGCTTAGGGGACAGAGGTTTTCAAGAGACCCAGTACTTC	CASSLGDRGFQETQYF
few	TRBV6-2/TRBV6-3	TRBD1	TRBJ2-5	TGTGCCAGCAGTTCAGGGGGCGCGGAGGAGACCCAGTACTTC	CASSSGGAEETQYF
.	TRBV7-6	.	TRBJ2-3	TGTGCCAGCAGCTTTAGGGCTAGCAGCGTTACAGATACGCAGTATTTT	CASSFRASSVTDTQYF
many	TRBV7-2	.	TRBJ2-5	TGTGCCAGCAGCTTAGAGGAAGGAGAGACCCAGTACTTC	CASSLEEGETQYF
.	TRBV6-6	.	TRBJ2-7	TGTGCCAGCATCCCCTCCGGGGTGTATGGGTACGAGCAGTACTTC	CASIPSGVYGYEQYF
.	TRBV6-1	.	TRBJ1-5	TGTGCCAGCAGTGAAGAGGAGGGGGGACTTTACAATCAGCCCCAGCATTTT	CASSEEEGGLYNQPQHF
.	TRBV12-3/TRBV12-4	.	TRBJ1-4	TGTGCCAGCAGTCCCTTTGGGGGAGGGCATGAAAAACTGTTTTTT	CASSPFGGGHEKLFF
.	TRBV20-1	.	TRBJ2-3	TGCAGTGCTCGTGCAAGGCGGGCCGATACGCAGTATTTT	CSARARRADTQYF
.	TRBV19	.	TRBJ1-5	TGTGCCAGTAGTATCCAGGGGACCTCTGATTATAGCAATCAGCCCCAGCATTTT	CASSIQGTSDYSNQPQHF
few	TRBV4-1	TRBD2	TRBJ2-1	TGCGCCAGCAGCCAAGATTTCCTAGATGGGACTAGTAGTAATGAGCAGTTCTTC	CASSQDFLDGTSSNEQFF
.	TRBV5-6	TRBD2	TRBJ2-5	TGTGCCAGCAGCTTTCGTGCCGGGGGGGTGGAGACCCAGTACTTC	CASSFRAGGVETQYF
many	TRBV7-2	.	TRBJ2-5	TGTGCCAGCAGCTTAGCTCCCCAGGGAAACCAAGAGACCCAGTACTTC	CASSLAPQGNQETQYF
many	TRBV7-2	.	TRBJ1-1	TGTGCCAGCAGCTACATGAACACTGAAGCTTTCTTT	CASSYMNTEAFF
few	TRBV7-6	TRBD1	TRBJ1-4	TGTGCCAGCAGCACCCGGACAGGGGATGAAAAACTGTTTTTT	CASSTRTGDEKLFF
few	TRBV7-3	.	TRBJ2-2	TGTGCCAGCAGTCTTGTGACAATTGACCCTATGGGCACCGGGGAGCTGTTTTTT	CASSLVTIDPMGTGELFF
.	TRBV3-1	.	TRBJ2-1	TGTGCCAGCAGCCCGGCGGGGGCGAAGGAGCAGTTCTTC	CASSPAGAKEQFF